This TCR beta chain was sequenced for a study of T cell repertoires in cytomegalovirus infection (dated by TCRdb to the late 2010s). About the study as a whole: Peptide stimulations targeted recently identified HLA-C-restricted CMV epitopes, whose presentation resists viral immunomodulation, together with well-studied HLA-B-restricted epitopes. Donor HLA type was relevant to the analysis, because carriage of CMV infection together with the matching HLA type was indicated by public TCR beta signatures. The paper's findings and limits, for the study overall: Cumulative frequency of public TCR beta family members discriminated carriers of CMV infection plus the relevant HLA type in this cohort and an independent roughly 330-donor cohort. In the ex vivo response, HLA-C-restricted CMV-specific TCR beta clonotypes were dominant, and in two of eight donors the single most frequent clonotype came from this HLA-C-restricted group.

The label giving this sample's treatment or condition can be read as: in vitro stimulation with specific CMV peptide epitopes to enrich CMV-specific T cells. A word on this clonotype: This clone's antigen is unknown. Base qualities are not provided; no much larger clone lies one nucleotide away.

Sequencing instrument: Illumina HiSeq 1500. TCRdb itself trimmed the public reads at Q25 with fastp, ran MiXCR and retained productive beta chains. Each record represents a unique CDR3 protein, reported with the most common genes and DNA among its rows. The sample yields hundreds of thousands of distinct CDR3 sequences; roughly 30% were counted once. More than 12% of the sample comes from the top ten. The germline V gene (reference sequence) yields MNHEY for CDR1 and SMNVEV for CDR2. Trimming takes 5 bases from V and 3 bases from J, and the germline ends sit 10 bases apart. The CDR3 goes from the cysteine to the phenylalanine over 13 residues. Only CDR3 DNA is held: 39 bases, read in frame from base 1.

This sample comprised cultured CD8+ T cells from PBMCs, obtained from culture after CMV antigen stimulation. The V and J genes are TRBV27 and TRBJ2-5, with the D gene uncertain. The TCR sequence derives from a human donor in good health (CMV status not recorded). Some clones in this sample may be carry-over from other donors' samples. The DNA reads as follows: TGTGCCAGCAGTCTTGGGATGAAAGAGACCCAGTACTTC. The encoded protein is CASSLGMKETQYF.